These T cell receptor beta chains were read from a single sample in a study of monozygotic twins with inflammatory bowel disease. TCRdb reanalyzed the 5' RACE reads and collapses them to one entry per CDR3 protein, without DNA. The sample table includes about 160,000 distinct CDR3 sequences. Material for sequencing was blood. The source of these receptors is a human donor with ulcerative colitis or Crohn's disease, or a healthy co-twin of an affected twin (not recorded which). CDR3s include the opening cysteine and the closing phenylalanine or tryptophan.

V: TRBV7-2; J: TRBJ1-1; length: 16; CDR3: CASSSPLQGRGTEAFF
V: TRBV29-1; J: TRBJ1-4; length: 12; CDR3: CSVEDVFNELFF
V: TRBV9; J: TRBJ2-1; length: 16; CDR3: CASSVAAGGPRDEQFF
V: TRBV29-1; J: TRBJ2-2; length: 13; CDR3: CSVGQMNTGELFF
V: TRBV7-6; J: TRBJ2-7; length: 14; CDR3: CASGPLAGGYEQYF
V: TRBV5-1; J: TRBJ2-5; length: 16; CDR3: CASSWPRDGPRETQYF
V: TRBV20-1; J: TRBJ1-6; length: 14; CDR3: CSAREPGKRSPLHF
V: TRBV5-1; J: TRBJ2-5; length: 14; CDR3: CASSLEPAVGTQYF
V: TRBV25-1; J: TRBJ1-1; length: 11; CDR3: CASTGQGKAFF
V: TRBV7-2; J: TRBJ2-3; length: 12; CDR3: CASSPTSGKTHF
V: TRBV7-9; J: TRBJ2-1; length: 16; CDR3: CASSPSLAGYNNEQFF
V: TRBV2; J: TRBJ2-3; length: 17; CDR3: CASSPPYGTGSTDTQYF
V: TRBV9; J: TRBJ2-3; length: 14; CDR3: CASSSRALHNTQYF
V: TRBV5-1; J: TRBJ2-7; length: 12; CDR3: CATRGGSYEQYF
V: TRBV7-2; J: TRBJ2-5; length: 15; CDR3: CASNRDPGVQETQYF
V: TRBV6-2/TRBV6-3; J: TRBJ2-7; length: 13; CDR3: CASKRVSAYEQYF
V: TRBV12-3/TRBV12-4; J: TRBJ1-4; length: 13; CDR3: CASSWGVDEKLFF
V: TRBV7-8; J: TRBJ2-3; length: 17; CDR3: CASSRGAATTSTDTQYF
V: TRBV13; J: TRBJ2-3; length: 13; CDR3: CASSFRQGDTQYF
V: TRBV28; J: TRBJ2-7; length: 15; CDR3: CASSPRDRNSYEQYF
V: TRBV27; J: TRBJ1-2; length: 13; CDR3: CASSLRGDYGYTF
V: TRBV2; J: TRBJ1-5; length: 14; CDR3: CASSRGQGTAPQHF
V: TRBV12-3/TRBV12-4; J: TRBJ2-1; length: 14; CDR3: CASSFVRGYNEQFF
V: TRBV9; J: TRBJ2-1; length: 16; CDR3: CASSVAAQGNYNEQFF
V: TRBV4-2; J: TRBJ2-1; length: 15; CDR3: CASSHSDPAYNEQFF
V: TRBV27; J: TRBJ2-1; length: 15; CDR3: CASTPGLVVRHEQFF
V: TRBV7-2; J: TRBJ1-2; length: 15; CDR3: CASSVSGQPNWGYTF
V: TRBV6-1; J: TRBJ2-7; length: 16; CDR3: CASSEALWERSYEQYF
V: TRBV14; J: TRBJ2-7; length: 19; CDR3: CASSQGQALTKIHSYEQYF